The 27 T cell receptor beta chains presented below share a single source sample, sequenced in a study of radiotherapy plus CTLA-4 blockade in lung cancer (dated by TCRdb to 2017 to 2018). Libraries were prepared through the immunoSEQ multiplex PCR assay. In TCRdb, the immuneACCESS table is reduced to in-frame sequences with V and J assigned. These tables do not hold every clone; where another copy was compared, an unresolved V gene accounts for under half, and the others remain unexplained. This sample has approximately 69,000 clones in its table, and roughly 75% of those were observed once. Jointly, the top ten make up 7.1% of the sample. Sample: peripheral blood, taken from a patient treated with radiotherapy plus ipilimumab. Source of these receptors: a human donor with non-small cell lung cancer who had a complete response to radiotherapy plus ipilimumab.

The CDR3 DNA follows: TGTGCCATCAGTGAGTCTGGGGGCCCTGAGCAGTTCTTC. This encodes CAISESGGPEQFF. The rearrangement uses TRBV10-3 and TRBJ2-1, with D perhaps TRBD1 (6 bases). The CDR3 extends over 13 amino acids. Deletions cut 0 bases from V and 9 bases from J, with 9 bases between. Looked up from germline, CDR1 is ENHRY and CDR2 is SYGVKD.

In its sample, this clone was seen once. The chain has TRBV10-1 and TRBJ1-1; D gene ambiguous. Germline CDR1 is WNHNN and CDR2 is SYGVQD (reference sequence). Trimming cost V 0 bases and J 0 bases, with 8 bases left between them. This CDR3 contains 15 residues. The DNA of the CDR3 is TGCGCCAGCAGTGAGTCCATCGGGGTGAACACTGAAGCTTTCTTT. It translates to CASSESIGVNTEAFF.

This chain links TRBV27 with TRBJ1-4, with D possibly being TRBD1 (6 bases). This CDR3 region has 14 residues. Germline V CDR1 and CDR2: MNHEY, SMNVEV (reference sequence). V was pared by 5 bases and J by 4 bases, with 11 bases between. The CDR3 nucleotides are TGTGCCAGCAGTGCTCAGGGGTTTAATGAAAAACTGTTTTTT. Translated: CASSAQGFNEKLFF.

V and J are TRBV6-6 and TRBJ1-1; D uncertain. CDR3 size: 14 residues. V lost 5 bases, J lost 0 bases, and 10 bases lay in between. Germline V gives CDR1 MNHNY, CDR2 SVGAGI (reference sequence). CDR3 sequence (DNA): TGTGCCAGCAGTACACAAGAAGTGAACACTGAAGCTTTCTTT. Its protein product is CASSTQEVNTEAFF.

The V and J genes are TRBV2 and TRBJ2-3; no clear D. The V gene's germline CDR1 is SNHLY and CDR2 FYNNEI. The CDR3 length is 14 residues. Between the trimmed V and J ends, which lost 7 bases and 0 bases, there was a span of 11 bases. DNA of the CDR3: TGTGCCAGCATGATAGAGAGGAGCACAGATACGCAGTATTTT. Amino acids: CASMIERSTDTQYF.

This clone was seen more than once but under ten times. This chain joins TRBV10-3 and TRBJ2-5; 7 positions match TRBD1. Germline V gene sequence: CDR1 ENHRY, CDR2 SYGVKD. J was trimmed by 0 bases and V by 7 bases; bases with no gene match: 5. This CDR3 is built from 14 residues. The CDR3 coding sequence is TGTGCCATCAAGAGGGACAGTAACCAAGAGACCCAGTACTTC. Its protein is CAIKRDSNQETQYF.

V and J are TRBV11-2 and TRBJ2-1; 13 bases map to TRBD2. The CDR3 runs to 17 residues. V lost 4 bases to trimming and J lost 5 bases; unmatched junction nucleotides: 8. The V gene's germline CDR1 is SGHAT and CDR2 FQNNGV. The DNA of the CDR3 is TGTGCCAGCAGCTCGTACGTGGGACTAGCGGGGAACAATGAGCAGTTCTTC. It encodes CASSSYVGLAGNNEQFF.

The genes are TRBV18 and TRBJ2-2, with 10 bases identical to TRBD2. CDR3 size: 14 residues. With V trimmed by 8 bases and J by 6 bases, 6 bases remained unmatched. Germline V CDR1 and CDR2: KGHSH, LQKENI. For the CDR3, the DNA is TGTGCCAGCACTCCTAGCGGGGGAGCCGGGGAGCTGTTTTTT. This sequence encodes CASTPSGGAGELFF.

The CDR3 reads CASSLGFRSTDTQYF. The CDR3 DNA reads as TGTGCCAGCAGCTTAGGGTTTAGAAGCACAGATACGCAGTATTTT. The V call is TRBV7-2, the J call TRBJ2-3; D not certain. The V end lost 1 base, the J end lost 0 bases, and 8 bases lay between the germline ends. Germline V CDR1 and CDR2: SGHTA, FQGNSA. The CDR3 has 15 residues.

The V and J genes are TRBV7-8 and TRBJ1-1; a weak D match, TRBD1 (5 bases). From germline, CDR1 is SGHVS and CDR2 FQNEAQ. The V end lost 6 bases, the J end lost 3 bases, and 11 bases lay between the germline ends. This CDR3 comprises 13 residues. This CDR3 is CASSRRGYTEAFF. CDR3 sequence (DNA): TGTGCCAGCAGTCGAAGGGGCTACACTGAAGCTTTCTTT.

V and J are TRBV4-3 and TRBJ2-3; 12 nucleotides match TRBD2. This CDR3 comprises 18 residues. Germline V gene lookup returns CDR1 LGHNA and CDR2 YSLEER. The V gene end was trimmed by 0 bases and the J gene end by 1 base; junction bases not matched to a gene: 5. The chain's CDR3 is CASSQEASGRVRTDTQYF. CDR3 DNA sequence: TGCGCCAGCAGCCAAGAGGCTAGCGGGAGGGTTCGCACAGATACGCAGTATTTT.

The chain combines TRBV10-1 with TRBJ1-1, with unresolved D. CDR1 WNHNN and CDR2 SYGVQD come from the germline V gene (reference sequence). The length of the CDR3 is 15 residues. Trimming removed 0 bases at V and 3 bases at J, with 11 bases between. The CDR3 coding sequence is TGCGCCAGCAGTGAGTCGCGCGGGTTTTACACTGAAGCTTTCTTT. Translated: CASSESRGFYTEAFF.

V and J are TRBV29-1 and TRBJ1-2; TRBD1 aligns across 9 bases. CDR1 is SQVTM, CDR2 ANQGSEA, per germline. CDR3 size: 13 residues. J gave up 5 bases and V 6 bases, and 7 bases lay outside the gene matches. The DNA for the CDR3 is TGCAGCGTACGGACAGGGGATGGATATGGCTACACCTTC. Translated: CSVRTGDGYGYTF.

The V and J genes are TRBV7-9 and TRBJ1-2, with no clear D. There are 11 residues in the CDR3. The V gene lost 0 bases and the J gene lost 5 bases, with 1 base spanning the gap. Germline V lookup: CDR1 SEHNR, CDR2 FQNEAQ (reference sequence). CDR3 coding DNA: TGTGCCAGCAGCTTAGCGTATGGCTACACCTTC. The encoded protein is CASSLAYGYTF.

The chain uses TRBV6-1 and TRBJ1-3; D unresolved. Trimming left V 7 bases short and J 3 bases short, with 13 bases between. From germline, CDR1 is MNHNS and CDR2 SASEGT. The CDR3 is 14 residues long. The CDR3 is CASKEGRFGNTIYF. Written as DNA, the CDR3 is TGTGCCAGCAAAGAAGGGAGATTTGGAAACACCATATATTTT.

The V and J genes are TRBV7-2 and TRBJ2-2, with D possibly TRBD1 on 6 matching bases. This CDR3 spans 14 amino acids. V was shortened by 4 bases and J by 7 bases, with 13 bases between the two germline ends. Germline V gene sequence: CDR1 SGHTA, CDR2 FQGNSA. This CDR3 reads CASSSDSTGGELFF. The CDR3 DNA is TGTGCCAGCAGCTCGGACAGCACGGGCGGGGAGCTGTTTTTT.

This clone was detected only a few times. V usage is TRBV7-9 and J usage is TRBJ2-1; the D is unclear. V shed 2 bases and J shed 6 bases, with 11 bases lying between them. The CDR3 sequence is 14 residues long. Germline loops: CDR1 SEHNR, CDR2 FQNEAQ (reference sequence). CDR3 in DNA: TGTGCCAGCAGCTTAATGTCAGAAACCAATGAGCAGTTCTTC. This gives the protein CASSLMSETNEQFF.

The J gene is TRBJ2-3, the V gene TRBV4-3; D uncertain. The ends were cut back, 0 bases at V and 2 bases at J, with 12 bases in the middle. The length of the CDR3 is 16 residues. The germline V gene has CDR1 LGHNA and CDR2 YSLEER. The CDR3 DNA reads as TGCGCCAGCAGCCAAGATCGCCAGGCACCCACAGATACGCAGTATTTT. Amino acid sequence: CASSQDRQAPTDTQYF.

This clone was detected a few times. The DNA of the CDR3 is TGTGCCAGCGCCGAGGGGATTTGGGCGGAGCAGTACGTC. Translating gives CASAEGIWAEQYV. The chain couples TRBV6-5 to TRBJ2-7; perhaps D is TRBD1 or TRBD2 (5 bases each). Looked up from germline, CDR1 is MNHEY and CDR2 is SVGAGI. This CDR3 has 13 residues. The V end was cut by 8 bases, the J end by 7 bases, with 18 bases between.

The chain has TRBV6-1 and TRBJ2-7, with a possible D match to TRBD1 (5 bases). Germline CDR1 and CDR2: MNHNS and SASEGT. The V gene lost 6 bases and the J gene lost 9 bases, with 18 bases spanning the gap. The CDR3 consists of 13 residues. CDR3 region: CASSSQATQGQYV. In nucleotides, the CDR3 is TGTGCCAGCAGCTCCCAGGCCACCCAGGGGCAGTACGTC.

The V call is TRBV18, the J call TRBJ1-2, with a weak D call TRBD1 (5 bases). V lost 1 base and J lost 1, with 7 bases in between. CDR3 length: 14 amino acids. Germline V lookup: CDR1 KGHSH, CDR2 LQKENI. This CDR3 is CASSPLGDNYGYTF. CDR3 DNA: TGTGCCAGCTCACCACTGGGGGATAACTATGGCTACACCTTC.

V and J are TRBV4-1 and TRBJ2-5; 10 bases are shared with TRBD1. Per the germline V gene, CDR1 is MGHRA and CDR2 is YSYEKL. The CDR3 extends over 15 amino acids. Trimming took 4 bases from V and 5 from J; bases not matched to a gene: 7. The chain's CDR3 is CASSLSGQGQETQYF. The CDR3 DNA reads as TGCGCCAGCAGCCTATCGGGACAGGGGCAGGAGACCCAGTACTTC.

The V call is TRBV6-5, the J call TRBJ2-2; D is ambiguous. The CDR3 extends over 14 amino acids. The V gene lost 7 bases and the J gene lost 7 bases, with 16 bases spanning the gap. Germline CDR1 reads MNHEY; CDR2 reads SVGAGI. The CDR3 DNA sequence: TGTGCCAGCACCCGGAGCACCAACTTCGGGGAGCTGTTTTTT. It specifies CASTRSTNFGELFF.

Remarks on this clone: Other nucleotide sequences in the sample specify the same CDR3. V usage is TRBV10-3 and J usage is TRBJ2-5; a possible D gene is TRBD1 (5 bases). Looked up from germline, CDR1 is ENHRY and CDR2 is SYGVKD. V gave up 3 bases and J gave up 4 bases, with 12 bases separating them. This CDR3 region has 14 residues. The CDR3 spells CAISEGQGGETQYF. CDR3 sequence (DNA): TGTGCCATCAGTGAAGGGCAGGGCGGAGAGACCCAGTACTTC.

The rearrangement links TRBV12-2 to TRBJ2-2; whether TRBD1, the table's D call, matches the DNA was not checked. TRBV12-2 is labeled a pseudogene. The CDR3 has 16 residues. CDR3 bases: TGTGCAAGTCGCTTAGGTCAGGGGGCGGTCACCGGGGAGCTGTTTTTT. Translation gives CASRLGQGAVTGELFF.

CDR3 residues: CASSDRLNTEAFF. DNA for the CDR3: TGTGCCAGTAGTGACAGGTTGAACACTGAAGCTTTCTTT. V and J are TRBV19 and TRBJ1-1; D possibly corresponds to TRBD1 (6 bases). The germline CDR1 and CDR2 sequences are LNHDA and SQIVND (reference sequence). V lost 5 bases to trimming and J lost 0 bases, with 7 bases between them. This CDR3 has 13 residues.

The rearrangement uses TRBV7-2 and TRBJ2-5; no firm D call. This CDR3 contains 13 residues. V lost 2 bases and J 5 bases, leaving 9 bases between the germline ends. Germline lookup yields CDR1 SGHTA and CDR2 FQGNSA. The chain's CDR3 is CASSLLETETQYF. In DNA form, the CDR3 reads TGTGCCAGCAGCTTACTAGAAACCGAGACCCAGTACTTC.